The source of this T cell receptor (beta chain) is a study of identical twins. CDR1 is SEHNR and CDR2 is FQNEAQ in the germline V gene (reference sequence). V was cut by 5 bases and J by 3 bases, with 14 bases left in between. The CDR3 sequence is 15 residues long. TCRdb reanalysed the 5' RACE reads using MiXCR and keeps one entry per CDR3 protein. The sample records about 890,000 distinct CDR3 sequences, around 12% being singletons. These data also featured in a second study, about yellow fever vaccine responses in identical twins.

Sequenced: PBMCs. The V call is TRBV7-9, the J call TRBJ1-5; the D is unclear. The source of this sequence is a woman younger than 30 in good health. Here the CDR3 DNA reads TGTGCCAGCAGCCCGTCCGGAGGCTCCAATCAGCCCCAGCATTTT. The encoded protein is CASSPSGGSNQPQHF.